These T cell receptor beta chains were read from a single sample in a study of prognosis after radiotherapy for stage I lung cancer. MiXCR was run by TCRdb on the multiplex PCR reads, yielding one entry per CDR3 protein. The data contain nearly 25,000 distinct CDR3 sequences, roughly 40% of them singletons. Sequencing was performed on PBMCs, taken before or after stereotactic body radiation therapy (not recorded which). Every receptor here comes from a donor over 45 with non-small cell lung cancer. The CDR3 runs from the conserved cysteine through the conserved F or W. D genes are given only for firm matches. Clone size is stated in some rows and not others, as once, few, many or a class when expanded.

TRBV28,NA,many,TRBJ1-1,CASSLYQGSAFF,TGTGCCAGCAGTTTGTACCAGGGTAGTGCTTTCTTT
TRBV11-3,TRBD2,NA,TRBJ2-2,CASSTRQKGISGGESIGELFF,TGTGCCAGCAGCACACGCCAAAAAGGGATTAGCGGGGGGGAATCGATCGGGGAGCTGTTTTTT
TRBV11-2,NA,NA,TRBJ2-1,CASSSSLTGTEQFF,TGTGCCAGCAGCTCCTCCCTGACCGGCACTGAGCAGTTCTTC
TRBV6-1,TRBD2,few,TRBJ2-7,CASSARLAGEQYF,TGTGCCAGCAGTGCCCGACTAGCAGGAGAGCAGTACTTC
TRBV27,NA,many,TRBJ1-1,CASSLWARLGMNTEAFF,TGTGCCAGCAGTTTATGGGCTCGTCTCGGGATGAACACTGAAGCTTTCTTT
TRBV20-1,TRBD2,many,TRBJ2-3,CSALAGGSTDTQYF,TGCAGTGCTCTAGCGGGAGGGAGCACAGATACGCAGTATTTT
TRBV7-9,NA,many,TRBJ2-1,CASTPPGPDNEQFF,TGTGCCAGCACCCCCCCAGGTCCCGACAATGAGCAGTTCTTC
TRBV2,NA,many,TRBJ1-2,CASIPTGSLPKTGGYTF,TGTGCCAGCATCCCGACAGGTTCGCTACCTAAAACGGGGGGCTACACCTTC
TRBV24-1,TRBD1,many,TRBJ2-3,CATSVGQSSTDTQYF,TGTGCCACCAGTGTGGGACAGTCTAGCACAGATACGCAGTATTTT
TRBV9,NA,many,TRBJ1-4,CASSVQGSNEKLFF,TGTGCCAGCAGCGTTCAGGGGTCGAATGAAAAACTGTTTTTT
TRBV6-5,TRBD2,many,TRBJ2-5,CASSYSAPASGETQYF,TGTGCCAGCAGTTACTCAGCTCCGGCTAGCGGAGAGACCCAGTACTTC
TRBV6-1,NA,medium-sized,TRBJ1-1,CASSIGGNTEAFF,TGTGCCAGCAGTATAGGGGGGAACACTGAAGCTTTCTTT
TRBV6-2/TRBV6-3,NA,NA,TRBJ1-1,CASSYVSRGGEAFF,TGTGCCAGCAGTTATGTCTCGAGGGGGGGTGAAGCTTTCTTT
TRBV10-2,NA,many,TRBJ1-1,CAISLSRVNTEAFF,TGCGCCATCTCCTTGTCCAGGGTGAACACTGAAGCTTTCTTT
TRBV6-1,NA,many,TRBJ1-5,CASSRTWGGDQPQHF,TGTGCCAGCAGTCGAACCTGGGGGGGAGATCAGCCCCAGCATTTT
TRBV7-2,NA,NA,TRBJ1-4,CASSVRGRPNEKLFF,TGTGCCAGCAGCGTCCGAGGACGGCCTAATGAAAAACTGTTTTTT
TRBV27,NA,NA,TRBJ2-5,CASSFTALAGDGQETQYF,TGTGCCAGCAGTTTCACGGCACTAGCTGGAGATGGGCAAGAGACCCAGTACTTC
TRBV20-1,TRBD1,NA,TRBJ1-1,CSASELDRVTEAFF,TGCAGTGCCTCGGAATTGGACAGGGTCACTGAAGCTTTCTTT
TRBV7-2,NA,NA,TRBJ2-5,CASSYSWKETQYF,TGTGCCAGCAGCTATAGTTGGAAAGAGACCCAGTACTTC
TRBV2,TRBD2,many,TRBJ2-3,CASKLGRGGQDTQYF,TGTGCCAGCAAACTGGGACGGGGGGGTCAGGATACGCAGTATTTT
TRBV12-3/TRBV12-4,NA,NA,TRBJ1-2,CASSHRQWWGANYGYTF,TGTGCCAGCAGCCACCGACAGTGGTGGGGGGCCAACTATGGCTACACCTTC
TRBV24-1,NA,many,TRBJ1-2,CATSDSWSPGGYTF,TGTGCCACCAGTGATTCATGGTCCCCAGGGGGCTACACCTTC
TRBV30,NA,many,TRBJ1-2,CAWSVRGLRGGYTF,TGTGCCTGGAGTGTACGGGGACTTCGGGGTGGCTACACCTTC
TRBV19,TRBD2,many,TRBJ2-7,CASSFLASGVYEQYF,TGTGCCAGTAGTTTCCTCGCGAGCGGGGTATACGAGCAGTACTTC
TRBV5-6,NA,once,TRBJ2-2,CASSLGSGMTEELFF,TGTGCCAGCAGCTTGGGATCTGGAATGACCGAGGAGCTGTTTTTT
TRBV6-1,NA,medium-sized,TRBJ1-2,CASRRQPYYGYTF,TGTGCCAGCCGACGGCAGCCCTACTATGGCTACACCTTC